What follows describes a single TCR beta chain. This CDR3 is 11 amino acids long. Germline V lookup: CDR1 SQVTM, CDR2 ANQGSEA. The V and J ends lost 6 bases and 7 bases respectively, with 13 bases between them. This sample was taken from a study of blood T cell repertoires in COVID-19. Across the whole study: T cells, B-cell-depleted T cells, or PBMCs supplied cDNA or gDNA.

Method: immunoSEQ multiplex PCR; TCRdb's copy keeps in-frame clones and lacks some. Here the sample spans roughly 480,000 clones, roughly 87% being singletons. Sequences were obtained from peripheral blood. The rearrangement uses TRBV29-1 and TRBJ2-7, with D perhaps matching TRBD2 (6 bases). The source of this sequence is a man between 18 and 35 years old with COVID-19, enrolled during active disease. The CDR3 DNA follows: TGCAGCGTGACTAGTTCGGGTGAGCAGTACTTC. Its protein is CSVTSSGEQYF.